The 21 T cell receptor beta chains in this list originate from one sample, sequenced in a study of siplizumab effects on memory and regulatory T cells. Profiling relied on immunoSEQ multiplex PCR, and the TCRdb table lists in-frame clones only, not all of them. The profile covers roughly 70,000 clones, with roughly 93% appearing a single time and approximately 5.3% taken by the ten largest. Sequencing input: CD8+ T cells sorted from blood. The source of these receptors is a human donor in good health.

The V and J genes are TRBV2 and TRBJ2-5, with 8 positions matching TRBD2. V was clipped by 5 bases and J by 5 bases; unmatched bases: 10. Per germline, CDR1 SNHLY and CDR2 FYNNEI. The CDR3 contains 15 residues. The CDR3 DNA follows: TGTGCCAGCAGTCCTACGGGACTAGGGAGCGAGACCCAGTACTTC. It encodes CASSPTGLGSETQYF.

CDR3 sequence: CASSIGRGGHEQFF. The CDR3 nucleotides are TGTGCCAGTAGTATCGGGCGGGGGGGCCATGAGCAGTTCTTC. The chain carries TRBV19 and TRBJ2-1; 9 nucleotides align to TRBD2. The CDR3 is 14 amino acids. The junction had 5 bases not matched to a gene; V was cut back by 3 bases and J by 8 bases. Germline CDR1 and CDR2: LNHDA and SQIVND (reference sequence).

The chain joins TRBV5-6 to TRBJ2-7; D might be TRBD1 (6 bases). In germline, CDR1 is SGHDT, CDR2 YYEEEE. The CDR3 totals 15 residues. Trimming removed 2 bases at V and 3 bases at J, with 15 bases between. The CDR3 nucleotides are TGTGCCAGCAGCTTAGCCCCGGGACAATTCTACGAGCAGTACTTC. Translation gives CASSLAPGQFYEQYF. Based on the CDR3 plus reference TRBV5-6 and TRBJ2-7, the full variable domain is DAGVTQSPTHLIKTRGQQVTLRCSPKSGHDTVSWYQQALGQGPQFIFQYYEEEERQRGNFPDRFSGHQFPNYSSELNVNALLLGDSALYLCASSLAPGQFYEQYFGPGTRLTVT.

Only one count was recorded for this clone. The chain uses TRBV6-5 and TRBJ2-7; TRBD2 might be the D (6 bases). The V gene's germline CDR1 is MNHEY and CDR2 SVGAGI. Trimming left V 6 bases short and J 6 bases short, with 24 bases between. The CDR3 consists of 16 residues. In DNA, the CDR3 is TGTGCCAGCAGCTACATCCCGGGACTTGCTTACTCCGAGCAGTACTTC. It yields the protein CASSYIPGLAYSEQYF.

The J gene is TRBJ1-1, the V gene TRBV28; D unclear. Germline V CDR1 and CDR2: MDHEN, SYDVKM. Trimming took off 4 bases at V and 2 bases at J, with 11 bases between the two ends. This CDR3 region has 14 residues. DNA for the CDR3: TGTGCCAGCAGTTCTGAGGGCTTTAACACTGAAGCTTTCTTT. It encodes CASSSEGFNTEAFF. Together with reference TRBV28 and TRBJ1-1, the CDR3 gives the full variable domain: DVKVTQSSRYLVKRTGEKVFLECVQDMDHENMFWYRQDPGLGLRLIYFSYDVKMKEKGDIPEGYSVSREKKERFSLILESASTNQTSMYLCASSSEGFNTEAFFGQGTRLTVV.

The V call is TRBV7-9, the J call TRBJ2-5; 14 bases agree with TRBD2. This CDR3 contains 15 residues. Germline lookup yields CDR1 SEHNR and CDR2 FQNEAQ (reference sequence). Germline trimming cut 5 bases from V and 4 bases from J; bases unmatched to any gene: 3. In nucleotides, the CDR3 is TGTGCCAGCAGCCCGACTAGCGGGGGGGTAGAGACCCAGTACTTC. Its protein is CASSPTSGGVETQYF. The variable domain in full, with the rest retrieved from reference TRBV7-9 and TRBJ2-5, is DTGVSQNPRHKITKRGQNVTFRCDPISEHNRLYWYRQTLGQGPEFLTYFQNEAQLEKSRLLSDRFSAERPKGSFSTLEIQRTEQGDSAMYLCASSPTSGGVETQYFGPGTRLLVL.

The V gene is TRBV28, the J gene TRBJ2-2; tentatively, D is TRBD2 (5 bases). This CDR3 has 16 residues. The V gene lost 5 bases and the J gene lost 3 bases, with 16 bases spanning the gap. Per germline, CDR1 MDHEN and CDR2 SYDVKM. CDR3 sequence (DNA): TGTGCCAGCAGTCCCCCCGACGGGGTACACACCGGGGAGCTGTTTTTT. As protein: CASSPPDGVHTGELFF.

The DNA for the CDR3 is TGTGCCAGCAGTTTCGGTGGCGGGGGGGCCAATGAGCAGTTCTTC. Translated, it gives CASSFGGGGANEQFF. The chain couples TRBV6-6 to TRBJ2-1; 9 positions agree with TRBD2. V was clipped by 4 bases and J by 6 bases; unmatched bases: 7. CDR3 length: 15 amino acids. Germline CDR1 reads MNHNY; CDR2 reads SVGAGI (reference sequence).

This clone was counted between two and nine times. The gene calls are TRBV4-2 and TRBJ2-7; D possibly corresponds to TRBD2 (6 bases). V lost 0 bases, J lost 6 bases, and 18 bases lay in between. Per germline, CDR1 LGHNA and CDR2 YNFKEQ. The CDR3 has 16 amino acids. The CDR3, as DNA: TGTGCCAGCAGCCAAGAAATAAGCGGGCCGGTGATCGAGCAGTACTTC. As protein: CASSQEISGPVIEQYF.

The rearrangement uses TRBV7-6 and TRBJ2-5; D possibly corresponds to TRBD1 (6 bases). V was cut by 1 base and J by 1 base, with 7 bases left in between. The CDR3 has 14 amino acids. CDR1 SGHVS and CDR2 FNYEAQ come from the germline V gene. The CDR3 loop is CASSLGGGQETQYF. The CDR3 bases are TGTGCCAGCAGCTTAGGAGGGGGCCAAGAGACCCAGTACTTC. The variable domain in full, with the rest retrieved from reference TRBV7-6 and TRBJ2-5, is GAGVSQSPRYKVTKRGQDVALRCDPISGHVSLYWYRQALGQGPEFLTYFNYEAQQDKSGLPNDRFSAERPEGSISTLTIQRTEQRDSAMYRCASSLGGGQETQYFGPGTRLLVL.

The V gene is TRBV6-6, the J gene TRBJ2-5; a possible D gene is TRBD2 (5 bases). The CDR3 contains 13 residues. V shed 2 bases and J shed 5 bases, with 9 bases lying between them. Germline CDR1 is MNHNY and CDR2 is SVGAGI (reference sequence). The CDR3 spells CASSYELVETQYF. CDR3 nucleotides: TGTGCCAGCAGTTACGAACTAGTGGAGACCCAGTACTTC.

The gene calls are TRBV9 and TRBJ2-2; D uncertain. Trimming removed 4 bases from V and 4 bases from J, with 11 bases in between. Germline CDR1 SGDLS, CDR2 YYNGEE. The CDR3 covers 14 residues. The CDR3 DNA is TGTGCCAGCAGCCCCCCGGACGGCACCGGGGAGCTGTTTTTT. This gives the protein CASSPPDGTGELFF.

The rearrangement uses TRBV5-6 and TRBJ2-7, with a tentative D call TRBD1 (6 bases). There are 15 residues in the CDR3. In germline, CDR1 is SGHDT, CDR2 YYEEEE. Trimming cost V 4 bases and J 1 base, with 15 bases left between them. The CDR3, as DNA: TGTGCCAGCAGCGAGGGGGTAGGGGTTTCCTACGAGCAGTACTTC. As protein: CASSEGVGVSYEQYF.

The chain carries TRBV4-1 and TRBJ2-7; the D gene is possibly TRBD1 (6 bases). Germline V gene sequence: CDR1 MGHRA, CDR2 YSYEKL. Trimming shortened V by 7 bases and J by 0 bases, and 16 bases separated the two germline ends. The CDR3 spans 15 residues. The CDR3 sequence is CASTNNGRGSYEQYF. CDR3 in DNA: TGCGCCAGCACCAACAATGGCAGGGGCTCCTACGAGCAGTACTTC.

The chain employs TRBV27 and TRBJ2-3; possible D gene TRBD2, 7 bases. V lost 0 bases, J lost 2 bases, and 15 bases lay in between. Germline CDR1 and CDR2: MNHEY and SMNVEV (reference sequence). CDR3 length: 17 amino acids. CDR3 in DNA: TGTGCCAGCAGTTTATCGATAGGGGGAGGGGACACAGATACGCAGTATTTT. It is translated as CASSLSIGGGDTDTQYF.

This rearrangement joins TRBV5-4 to TRBJ1-5; D is undetermined. This CDR3 comprises 13 residues. Looked up from germline, CDR1 is SGHNT and CDR2 is YYREEE (reference sequence). Trimming pared 0 bases from V and 6 bases from J, leaving 7 bases between. CDR3: CASSLAKGQPQHF. In DNA form, the CDR3 reads TGTGCCAGCAGCTTGGCCAAGGGTCAGCCCCAGCATTTT.

This clone appeared once. This rearrangement joins TRBV4-1 to TRBJ2-7; D gene uncertain. This CDR3 comprises 16 residues. V was cut by 1 base and J by 0 bases, with 13 bases left in between. Germline assignment: CDR1 MGHRA and CDR2 YSYEKL. The CDR3 DNA is TGCGCCAGCAGCCAAGGCATAAGGCAAGGCTCCTACGAGCAGTACTTC. Translating it yields CASSQGIRQGSYEQYF.

The V gene is TRBV19, the J gene TRBJ1-1; a possible D gene is TRBD1 (5 bases). The CDR3 is 14 amino acids. Germline CDR1 reads LNHDA; CDR2 reads SQIVND (reference sequence). V lost 8 bases and J lost 14, with 27 bases in between. CDR3 residues: CASLEGRRGDSLFF. The CDR3 DNA sequence: TGTGCCAGTCTAGAGGGGCGAAGGGGCGATTCGCTGTTCTTT.

The V gene is TRBV19, the J gene TRBJ1-2; D call uncertain. The V gene lost 5 bases and the J gene lost 6 bases, with 10 bases spanning the gap. Germline loops: CDR1 LNHDA, CDR2 SQIVND (reference sequence). This CDR3 is built from 12 residues. The CDR3 region is CASSSRQNGYTF. Written as DNA, the CDR3 is TGTGCCAGTAGTTCCCGGCAAAATGGCTACACCTTC.

The rearrangement joins TRBV27 to TRBJ1-1; D is undetermined. Germline-derived CDR1 and CDR2 are MNHEY and SMNVEV (reference sequence). The CDR3 sequence is 13 residues long. The V end was cut by 7 bases, the J end by 5 bases, with 14 bases between. The DNA of the CDR3 is TGTGCCAGCACCCCGGTGTGGGGTACTGAAGCTTTCTTT. Its translation is CASTPVWGTEAFF.

The chain couples TRBV13 to TRBJ1-1, with D hard to call. This CDR3 spans 12 amino acids. Germline V gene data show CDR1 as PRHDT and CDR2 as FYEKMQ (reference sequence). The germline V and J ends were trimmed by 2 bases and 7 bases, with 8 bases remaining between them. The CDR3 loop is CASSLQVSEAFF. CDR3 DNA: TGTGCCAGCAGCTTACAGGTCAGTGAAGCTTTCTTT.